This T cell receptor (beta chain) stems from a study of T cell repertoires in cytomegalovirus infection. Findings and limits, study-wide: Summed public TCR beta family frequency identified CMV carriers bearing the relevant HLA.

The CDR3 loop spans 14 amino acids. Germline CDR1 is SGHVS and CDR2 is FQNEAQ. Trimming took off 5 bases at V and 1 base at J, with 11 bases between the two ends. This clonotype was recorded many times. What it binds is unknown. TCRdb ran MiXCR on the reads and lists one entry per CDR3 protein. The sample has fewer than 200,000 distinct CDR3 sequences, 15% to 20% seen once. This receptor was identified in a human donor in good health (CMV status not recorded). Some clones in this sample may be carry-over from other donors' samples. The chain combines TRBV7-8 with TRBJ1-1; D gene ambiguous. Source material: PBMCs. This chain's CDR3 is CASSLGPRNTEAFF. CDR3 nucleotides: TGTGCCAGCAGCCTCGGACCGAGGAACACTGAAGCTTTCTTT.